This TCR beta chain was identified during a study of blood T cell repertoires in COVID-19. Overall study context: The origin of the acute and convalescent COVID-19 samples was the United States, Italy and Spain.

Trimming cost V 6 bases and J 1 base, with 9 bases left between them. Germline CDR1 reads MNHEY; CDR2 reads SVGAGI. CDR3 size: 13 residues. Sequencing was performed with immunoSEQ multiplex PCR; in TCRdb, only in-frame clones are kept and a portion is missing. This table holds around 60,000 clones, about 89% found once. Sequencing was done on a sample of peripheral blood. The TCR was taken from a woman in her fifties or sixties with active COVID-19. The chain links TRBV6-5 to TRBJ1-2; D possibly corresponds to TRBD1 (5 bases). CDR3 DNA: TGTGCCAGCAGCTCACAGGTTAACTATGGCTACACCTTC. Protein product: CASSSQVNYGYTF.